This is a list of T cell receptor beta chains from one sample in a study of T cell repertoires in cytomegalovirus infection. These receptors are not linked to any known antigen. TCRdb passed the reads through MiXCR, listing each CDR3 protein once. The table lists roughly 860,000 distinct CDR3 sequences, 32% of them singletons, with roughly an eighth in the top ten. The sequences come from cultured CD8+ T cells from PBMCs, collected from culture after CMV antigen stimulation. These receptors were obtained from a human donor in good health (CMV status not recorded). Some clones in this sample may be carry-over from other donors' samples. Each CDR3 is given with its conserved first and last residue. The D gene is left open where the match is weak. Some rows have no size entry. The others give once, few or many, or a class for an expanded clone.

CATSEGLARSEQFF	TGTGCCACCAGTGAGGGACTAGCCCGTTCAGAGCAGTTCTTC	TRBV24-1	TRBJ2-1	NA	TRBD2
CASSPGTGENYGYTF	TGTGCCAGCAGCCCCGGGACAGGGGAAAACTATGGCTACACCTTC	TRBV7-8	TRBJ1-2	many	TRBD1
CASSLGQGGNTGELFF	TGTGCCAGCAGCTTGGGACAGGGAGGGAACACCGGGGAGCTGTTTTTT	TRBV11-3	TRBJ2-2	NA	TRBD1
CASSQEPESGRSTDTQYF	TGCGCCAGCAGCCAAGAGCCGGAGTCGGGACGAAGCACAGATACGCAGTATTTT	TRBV4-3	TRBJ2-3	NA	NA
CTSSLVGKRNTEAFF	TGTACCAGCAGCTTAGTAGGGAAGCGGAACACTGAAGCTTTCTTT	TRBV7-8	TRBJ1-1	NA	NA
CASSWGQDEKLFF	TGTGCCAGCAGCTGGGGCCAAGATGAAAAACTGTTTTTT	TRBV5-5	TRBJ1-4	once	NA
CAITPGQGRTEAFF	TGTGCCATCACTCCGGGACAGGGGAGGACTGAAGCTTTCTTT	TRBV10-3	TRBJ1-1	few	TRBD1
CASSQATRALEQYF	TGTGCCAGCAGCCAAGCAACCCGGGCCCTCGAGCAGTACTTC	TRBV14	TRBJ2-7	NA	NA
CASSERGSNTGELFF	TGTGCCAGCAGCGAGCGGGGGTCGAACACCGGGGAGCTGTTTTTT	TRBV28	TRBJ2-2	NA	TRBD2
CASSATFF	TGTGCCAGCAGCGCCACTTTCTTT	TRBV5-8	TRBJ1-1	few	NA
CASQGSYEQYF	TGTGCCAGCCAGGGTTCCTACGAGCAGTACTTC	TRBV27	TRBJ2-7	few	NA
CASSPAIAKNIQYF	TGTGCCAGCAGCCCCGCTATAGCCAAAAACATTCAGTACTTC	TRBV7-9	TRBJ2-4	few	NA
CASIDYGYTF	TGTGCCAGCATCGACTATGGCTACACCTTC	TRBV2	TRBJ1-2	NA	NA
CASSPRLAFFNEQFF	TGTGCCAGCAGTCCCAGACTAGCCTTCTTCAATGAGCAGTTCTTC	TRBV7-3	TRBJ2-1	many	TRBD2
CASSFIGSTGELFF	TGTGCCAGCAGCTTCATAGGTTCCACCGGGGAGCTGTTTTTT	TRBV11-1	TRBJ2-2	NA	NA
CASSQVPTPNTEAFF	TGCGCCAGCAGCCAAGTCCCAACCCCCAACACTGAAGCTTTCTTT	TRBV4-1	TRBJ1-1	NA	NA
CASSDTGSRYGYTF	TGTGCCAGCAGTGATACAGGGTCCAGGTATGGCTACACCTTC	TRBV2	TRBJ1-2	NA	NA
CASSARTLNTEAFF	TGTGCCAGCAGCGCAAGGACACTGAACACTGAAGCTTTCTTT	TRBV5-8	TRBJ1-1	few	NA
CASTPGGNFEAFF	TGTGCCAGCACCCCGGGGGGTAACTTTGAAGCTTTCTTT	TRBV12-3/TRBV12-4	TRBJ1-1	NA	NA
CASSLMGTGRLYGYTF	TGTGCCAGCAGCTTAATGGGGACAGGGAGACTCTATGGCTACACCTTC	TRBV7-2	TRBJ1-2	NA	TRBD1
CASSQGVQNQPQHF	TGCGCCAGCAGCCAAGGGGTCCAAAATCAGCCCCAGCATTTT	TRBV4-1	TRBJ1-5	many	NA
CASSAGRDGVVGEKLFF	TGTGCCAGCAGCGCGGGGAGGGATGGGGTCGTGGGAGAAAAACTGTTTTTT	TRBV9	TRBJ1-4	NA	NA
CASSQAPLRTGDSGANVLTF	TGCGCCAGCAGCCAAGCGCCACTCCGGACAGGAGACTCTGGGGCCAACGTCCTGACTTTC	TRBV4-3	TRBJ2-6	few	TRBD1
CATDRGSGEQFF	TGCGCCACCGATCGGGGAAGCGGTGAGCAGTTCTTC	TRBV4-1	TRBJ2-1	few	NA